The clone carrying this TCR beta chain was seen only a few times. Its specificity is unknown. Prior autoimmune disease or systemic immunosuppression barred patients. Samples of blood were obtained at baseline, on cycle 4 day 1, and on cycle 7 day 1. Germline CDR1 reads MDHEN; CDR2 reads SYDVKM. V shed 7 bases, J shed 12 bases, and the junction held 14 bases outside the gene matches. There are 13 residues in the CDR3. TCRdb's table, derived via immunoSEQ multiplex PCR, lists solely in-frame clones and lacks some. The sample carries roughly 86,000 clones, 90% to 95% recorded once. The sample belongs to a study of OX40 agonist ivuxolimab in advanced cancers. Study-wide context: A mean age of around 66 years, range roughly 23 to 79, was recorded, and roughly 83% were male.

Study conclusions and caveats: Expansion of clones was among the lowest in partial responders at 0.1-3.0 mg/kg.

The chain has TRBV28 and TRBJ2-7; 8 bases align to TRBD1. The source of this sequence is an adult with an advanced solid tumor such as melanoma, head and neck, liver or kidney cancer. The sequencing used CD4+ or CD8+ T cells sorted from blood, collected in a trial of the OX40 agonist ivuxolimab. The CDR3 protein is CASTTGQGASWYF. Here the CDR3 DNA reads TGTGCCAGCACCACCGGACAGGGCGCTTCGTGGTACTTC.